This T cell receptor beta chain was sequenced for a study of CD8 T cell repertoires and HIV-1 epitope variants. Produced via immunoSEQ multiplex PCR; TCRdb's table is partial and in-frame only. This table has about 7,000 clones, 66% appearing once. CDR1 MDHEN and CDR2 SYDVKM come from the germline V gene. This CDR3 is built from 15 residues. Trimming cost V 4 bases and J 7 bases; bases outside gene matches: 8. Comments on this clone: Its target is not known.

This clonotype was sampled from a male donor with HIV. The chain has TRBV28 and TRBJ1-4; 8 positions match TRBD1. The sequenced material came from cultured CD8+ T cells derived from PBMCs. The CDR3 here is CASSSGQGAFEKLFF. The DNA of the CDR3 is TGTGCCAGCAGTTCCGGCCAGGGGGCTTTTGAAAAACTGTTTTTT. Complete variable domain (other parts from reference TRBV28 and TRBJ1-4): DVKVTQSSRYLVKRTGEKVFLECVQDMDHENMFWYRQDPGLGLRLIYFSYDVKMKEKGDIPEGYSVSREKKERFSLILESASTNQTSMYLCASSSGQGAFEKLFFGSGTQLSVL.